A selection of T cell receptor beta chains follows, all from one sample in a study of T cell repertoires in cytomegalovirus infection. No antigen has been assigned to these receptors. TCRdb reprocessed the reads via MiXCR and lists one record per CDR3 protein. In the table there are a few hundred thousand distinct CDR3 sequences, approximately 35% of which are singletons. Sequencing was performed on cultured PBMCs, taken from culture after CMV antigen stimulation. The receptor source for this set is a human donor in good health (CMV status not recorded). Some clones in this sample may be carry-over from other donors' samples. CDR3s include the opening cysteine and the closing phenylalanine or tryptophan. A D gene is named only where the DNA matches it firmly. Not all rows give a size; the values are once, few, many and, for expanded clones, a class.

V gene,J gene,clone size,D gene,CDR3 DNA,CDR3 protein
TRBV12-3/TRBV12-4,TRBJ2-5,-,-,TGTGCCAGCAGTTTCTGGGGGAGCCCAGAGACCCAGTACTTC,CASSFWGSPETQYF
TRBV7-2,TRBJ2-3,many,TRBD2,TGTGCCAGCAGCTTAGGGACTAGCCCAGGCACAGATACGCAGTATTTT,CASSLGTSPGTDTQYF
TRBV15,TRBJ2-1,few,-,TGTGCCACCAGAGCGATGACGGGAATAGACCTTGAGCAGTTCTTC,CATRAMTGIDLEQFF
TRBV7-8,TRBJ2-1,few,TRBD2,TGTGCCAGCAGCTTAGTTAGCGGGGGGATCTACAATGAGCAGTTCTTC,CASSLVSGGIYNEQFF
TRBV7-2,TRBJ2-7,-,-,TGTGCCAGCAGCTGGAACAGGGAGGTTGGCGAGCAGTACTTC,CASSWNREVGEQYF
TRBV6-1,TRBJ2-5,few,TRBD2,TGTGCCAGCAGGGGGACTAGCGGGAGAGACCAGACCCAGTACTTC,CASRGTSGRDQTQYF
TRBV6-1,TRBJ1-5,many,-,TGTGCCAGCAGAAGGTCATGGAGGAGCAATCAGCCCCAGCATTTT,CASRRSWRSNQPQHF
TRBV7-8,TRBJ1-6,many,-,TGTGCCAGCAGCTTAGTCGGCAGGGTGGGTTCACCCCTCCACTTT,CASSLVGRVGSPLHF
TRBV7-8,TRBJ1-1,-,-,TGTGCCTCAGACAGATTGAACACTGAAGCTTTCTTT,CASDRLNTEAFF
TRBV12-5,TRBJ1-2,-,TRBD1,TGTGCTAGTGGTTTGGTAACAGGGGGCAACTATGGCTACACCTTC,CASGLVTGGNYGYTF
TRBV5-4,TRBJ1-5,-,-,TGTGCCAGCAGCTTGGATGGCAGCAATCAGCCCCAGCATTTT,CASSLDGSNQPQHF
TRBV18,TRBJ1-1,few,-,TGTGCCAGCTCGCCCAAAGACGGGGCGAACACTGAAGCTTTCTTT,CASSPKDGANTEAFF
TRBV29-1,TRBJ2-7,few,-,TGCAGCGTCCGACCCCTTGGACCTGGAGGGAACGAGCAGTACTTC,CSVRPLGPGGNEQYF
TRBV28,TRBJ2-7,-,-,TGTGCCAGCAGTTTTTGGTCACAGGACTCCTACGAGCAGTACTTC,CASSFWSQDSYEQYF
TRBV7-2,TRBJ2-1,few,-,TGTGCCAGCAGCTTAGTTGGGGGGATAGGTGGGAACAATGAGCAGTTCTTC,CASSLVGGIGGNNEQFF
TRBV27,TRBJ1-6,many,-,TGTGCCAGCAGTTTATACCCGGGACACGGGTCACCCCTCCACTTT,CASSLYPGHGSPLHF
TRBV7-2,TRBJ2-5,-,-,TGTGCCAGCAGCCCACACCAAGAGACCCAGTACTTC,CASSPHQETQYF
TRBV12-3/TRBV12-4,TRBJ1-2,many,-,TGTGCCAGCAGTCCGCCTAACAGTGATGGCTACACCTTC,CASSPPNSDGYTF
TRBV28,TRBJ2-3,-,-,TGTGCCAGCAGTCTGGGTGGGGCGGCAATTAAGGCAGATACGCAGTATTTT,CASSLGGAAIKADTQYF
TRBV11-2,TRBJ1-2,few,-,TGTGCCAGCAGCTTATCTGCAAACTATGGCTACACCTTC,CASSLSANYGYTF
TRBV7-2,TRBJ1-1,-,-,TGTGCCAGCAGCTTAGAAGTCGCCGGCACTGAAGCTTTCTTT,CASSLEVAGTEAFF
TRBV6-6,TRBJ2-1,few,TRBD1,TGTGCCAGCAGTTACGAGGGGACAGGGGGCAATGAGCAGTTCTTC,CASSYEGTGGNEQFF
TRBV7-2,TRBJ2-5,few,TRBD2,TGTGCCAGCAGCGCGCAGGGACTAGCGGAAGAGACCCAGTACTTC,CASSAQGLAEETQYF
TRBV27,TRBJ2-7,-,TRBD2,TGTGCCAGCAGTCAATCCGGGACTAGCGGGAGACCCCTCGAGCAGTACTTC,CASSQSGTSGRPLEQYF
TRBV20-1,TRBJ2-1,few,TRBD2,TGCAGTGCTAGAGATGGCGGGAGCTGGAATGAGCAGTTCTTC,CSARDGGSWNEQFF
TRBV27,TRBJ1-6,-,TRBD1,TGTGCCAGCAGCGGACAGGGCGTGAGGTCACCCCTCCACTTT,CASSGQGVRSPLHF
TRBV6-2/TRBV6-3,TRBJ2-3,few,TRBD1,TGTGCCAGCAGTTGGGGGACAGGGGGCACAGATACGCAGTATTTT,CASSWGTGGTDTQYF
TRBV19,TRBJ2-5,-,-,TGTGCCAGTAGTATGCGACTACAAGAGACCCAGTACTTC,CASSMRLQETQYF
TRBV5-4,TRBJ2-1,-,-,TGTGCCAGCAGCTTGGTAATACGCGGCCGGCGGGAGCAGTTCTTC,CASSLVIRGRREQFF
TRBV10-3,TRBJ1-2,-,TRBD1,TGTGCCATCAGTGCCGGACAGGCTGGCTACACCTTC,CAISAGQAGYTF
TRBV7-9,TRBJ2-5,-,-,TGTGCCAGCGGCAACTCAACAGGGGGGGGGAAGACCCAGTACTTC,CASGNSTGGGKTQYF
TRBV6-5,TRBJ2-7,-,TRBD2,TGTGCCAGCAGTTACTCCGGGACTAGCTGGTTC,CASSYSGTSWF
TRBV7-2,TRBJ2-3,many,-,TGTGCCAGCAGGTTAAGGAGGGCCCCCCCGCCACAAGATACGCAGTATTTT,CASRLRRAPPPQDTQYF
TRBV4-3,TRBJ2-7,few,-,TGCGCCAGCAGCCAAGATCTGGACAGCTACGAGCAGTACTTC,CASSQDLDSYEQYF
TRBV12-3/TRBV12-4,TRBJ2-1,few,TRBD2,TGTGCCAGCAGTTTTAGCGGGGTCAGCTCCTACAATGAGCAGTTCTTC,CASSFSGVSSYNEQFF
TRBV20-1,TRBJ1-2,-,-,TGCAGTGCTAGAGATGTACGACCCTCGGGCCGCAACTATGGCTACACCTTC,CSARDVRPSGRNYGYTF
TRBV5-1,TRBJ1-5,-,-,TGCGCCAGCAGCTTGCAGCCGGGCGAAGAGGAGGTCGCATTT,CASSLQPGEEEVAF
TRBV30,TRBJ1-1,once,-,TGTGCCTGGAGACTGCACACTGAAGCTTTCTTT,CAWRLHTEAFF
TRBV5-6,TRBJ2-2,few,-,TGTGCCAGCAGCACAGGGCCGACCGGGGAGCTGTTTTTT,CASSTGPTGELFF
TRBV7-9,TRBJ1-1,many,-,TGTGCCAGCAGCTGGATGATGAACACTGAAGCTTTCTTT,CASSWMMNTEAFF
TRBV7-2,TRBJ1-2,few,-,TGTGCCAGCAGCTTAGTTAGGGTTATTAACTATGGCTACACCTTC,CASSLVRVINYGYTF
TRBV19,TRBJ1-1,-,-,TGTGCCAGTAGTACGGCGGATTTGATGAACACTGAAGCTTTCTTT,CASSTADLMNTEAFF